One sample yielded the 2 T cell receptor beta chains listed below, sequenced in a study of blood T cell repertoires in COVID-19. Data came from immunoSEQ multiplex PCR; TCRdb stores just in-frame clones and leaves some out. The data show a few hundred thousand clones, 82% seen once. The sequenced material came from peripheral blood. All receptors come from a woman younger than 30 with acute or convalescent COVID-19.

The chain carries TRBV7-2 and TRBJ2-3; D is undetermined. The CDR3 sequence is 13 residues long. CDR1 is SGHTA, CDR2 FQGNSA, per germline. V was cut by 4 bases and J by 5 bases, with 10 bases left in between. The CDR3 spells CASSSLLGDTQYF. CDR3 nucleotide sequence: TGTGCCAGCAGCTCACTACTGGGAGATACGCAGTATTTT.

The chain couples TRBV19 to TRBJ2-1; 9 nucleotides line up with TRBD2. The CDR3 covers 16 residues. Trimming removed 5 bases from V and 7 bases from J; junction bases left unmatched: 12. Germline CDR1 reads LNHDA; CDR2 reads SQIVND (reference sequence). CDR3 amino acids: CASSVAGPSGTNEQFF. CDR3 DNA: TGTGCCAGTAGTGTCGCAGGGCCTAGCGGGACGAATGAGCAGTTCTTC.